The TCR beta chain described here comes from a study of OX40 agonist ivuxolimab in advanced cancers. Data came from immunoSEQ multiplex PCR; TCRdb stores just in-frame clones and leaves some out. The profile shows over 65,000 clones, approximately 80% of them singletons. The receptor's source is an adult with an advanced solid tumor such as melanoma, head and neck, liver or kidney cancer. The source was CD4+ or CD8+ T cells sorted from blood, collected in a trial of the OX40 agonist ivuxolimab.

The CDR3 DNA is TGCGCCAGCAGTTTAAACACCGGGGAGCTGTTTTTT. Its protein product is CASSLNTGELFF. The chain employs TRBV5-1 and TRBJ2-2; D not resolved. Germline V CDR1 and CDR2: SGHRS, YFSETQ. V was clipped by 5 bases and J by 2 bases, with 4 bases between them. The CDR3 is 12 amino acids.